This TCR beta chain is from a study of T cell repertoires in cytomegalovirus infection. Across the whole study: HLA-C-restricted CMV epitopes, recently identified, and well-studied HLA-B-restricted ones were used by the study. Indicated by public TCR beta signatures were CMV infection and matching HLA type.

Overall study findings and caveats: Carriage of CMV together with the relevant HLA was identifiable through cumulative public TCR beta family frequency.

TCRdb called the reads again in MiXCR, with one record for every CDR3 protein. The table shows about 900,000 distinct CDR3 sequences, with under 40% occurring only once. This CDR3 spans 13 amino acids. The germline V gene has CDR1 DFQATT and CDR2 SNEGSKA (reference sequence). To note about this clonotype: Its antigen is undetermined.

The sequences come from cultured CD8+ T cells from PBMCs, collected from culture after CMV antigen stimulation. The sequence came from a human donor in good health (CMV status not recorded). Some clones in this sample may be carry-over from other donors' samples. The chain links TRBV20-1 to TRBJ1-4; TRBD1 is a possible D gene (5 bases). The CDR3 nucleotides read TGCAGGGGGCTCGGTTCAACTAATGAAAAACTGTTTTTT. It yields the protein CRGLGSTNEKLFF.